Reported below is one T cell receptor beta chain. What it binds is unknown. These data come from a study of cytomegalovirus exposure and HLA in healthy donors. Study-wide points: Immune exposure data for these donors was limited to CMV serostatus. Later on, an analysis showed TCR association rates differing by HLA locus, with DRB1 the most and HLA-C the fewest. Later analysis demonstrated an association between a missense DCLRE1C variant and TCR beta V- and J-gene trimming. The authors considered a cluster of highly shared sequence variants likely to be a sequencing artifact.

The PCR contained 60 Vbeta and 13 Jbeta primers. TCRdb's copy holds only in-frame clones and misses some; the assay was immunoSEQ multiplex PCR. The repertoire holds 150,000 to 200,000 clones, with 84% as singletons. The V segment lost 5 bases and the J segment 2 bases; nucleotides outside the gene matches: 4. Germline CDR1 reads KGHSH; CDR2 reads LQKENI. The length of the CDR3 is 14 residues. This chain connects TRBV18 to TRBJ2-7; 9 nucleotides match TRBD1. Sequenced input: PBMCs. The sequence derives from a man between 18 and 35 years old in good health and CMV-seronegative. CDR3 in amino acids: CASSKDRGAYEQYF. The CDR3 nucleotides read TGTGCCAGCTCAAAGGACAGGGGTGCCTACGAGCAGTACTTC.